A selection of T cell receptor beta chains follows, all from one sample in a study of spatial heterogeneity in lung cancer. TCRdb reprocessed the 5' RACE reads via MiXCR and lists one record per CDR3 protein. The data hold about 120,000 distinct CDR3 sequences, with 12% observed a single time. Sequencing was performed on PBMCs, taken at follow-up. The origin of the receptors is a male donor with early-stage non-small cell lung cancer. Each CDR3 is given with its conserved first and last residue. A D gene is named only where the DNA matches it firmly.

j_call	v_call	d_call	cdr3_aa
TRBJ2-7	TRBV7-9	.	CASSLGTGTGEQYF
TRBJ2-5	TRBV5-1	.	CASSFPGSGQETQYF
TRBJ2-4	TRBV6-5	.	CASRAPGANIQYF
TRBJ1-2	TRBV29-1	.	CSLVAEAGNGYTF
TRBJ1-1	TRBV7-9	.	CASSLARPSGTEAFF
TRBJ1-1	TRBV29-1	TRBD1	CSARTGMNTEAFF
TRBJ2-3	TRBV20-1	.	CSATRGSTGTDTQYF
TRBJ1-4	TRBV11-2	.	CASSLDLRRPTTNEKLFF
TRBJ1-4	TRBV4-3	.	CASSQDFRGLGEKLFF
TRBJ2-5	TRBV11-2	.	CASSQEAILETQYF
TRBJ1-1	TRBV27	.	CASSPWTALNTEAFF
TRBJ2-3	TRBV29-1	TRBD1	CSVDYSDRLTDTQYF
TRBJ2-7	TRBV6-2/TRBV6-3	.	CASSYSGEGYEQYF
TRBJ2-3	TRBV20-1	.	CSALVPPDTQYF
TRBJ1-6	TRBV6-2/TRBV6-3	.	CASSLRTDNSPLHF
TRBJ2-7	TRBV28	TRBD1	CASRGQGLLQYF
TRBJ2-1	TRBV24-1	.	CATSDYPSSEQFF
TRBJ2-4	TRBV6-5	TRBD1	CASSYSGQGASLAKNIQYF
TRBJ2-7	TRBV7-2	TRBD1	CASSLVGQGNEQYF
TRBJ2-6	TRBV5-1	.	CASSARSGANVLTF
TRBJ2-1	TRBV6-2/TRBV6-3	.	CASRLEYNEQFF
TRBJ1-2	TRBV11-2	.	CASSLDLVGAGYTF
TRBJ2-5	TRBV29-1	.	CSVRDGGETQYF
TRBJ2-2	TRBV7-2	.	CASSLWQATGELFF
TRBJ1-5	TRBV20-1	.	CSATSHLLDQGFQPQHF
TRBJ1-4	TRBV5-1	.	CASMEGNQGEKLFF
TRBJ1-3	TRBV7-2	.	CASSKLVTSGNTIYF
TRBJ1-4	TRBV2	TRBD1	CASKGDRGGEKLFF
TRBJ2-7	TRBV20-1	.	CSATGPNYEQYF
TRBJ2-1	TRBV20-1	TRBD1	CSARDWRQGVDEQFF
TRBJ2-1	TRBV24-1	TRBD1	CATSDDRVNEQFF
TRBJ1-5	TRBV19	.	CASSIRSGVGNQPQHF
TRBJ2-4	TRBV29-1	TRBD2	CSVRTSGGVAKNIQYF
TRBJ1-6	TRBV9	.	CASSPREGRSSYNSPLHF
TRBJ2-2	TRBV7-8	.	CASSRTVAMNTGELFF
TRBJ2-3	TRBV10-3	.	CAISVGRTSTDTQYF
TRBJ2-7	TRBV7-2	.	CASSLAYRANYEQYF
TRBJ2-1	TRBV2	.	CASGGGDPPRNEQFF
TRBJ2-1	TRBV10-1	.	CASSESGGGRFF
TRBJ2-1	TRBV7-2	.	CASSGGGITSSYNEQFF
TRBJ1-6	TRBV5-6	.	CASNLWGRESLNSPLHF
TRBJ1-2	TRBV29-1	.	CSVPFLPGQYGYTF
TRBJ2-7	TRBV20-1	.	CSAREEGAIYEQYF
TRBJ1-1	TRBV29-1	TRBD1	CSASPDRYTEAFF